Presented here are 6 T cell receptor beta chains from one specimen sequenced in a study of cytomegalovirus exposure and HLA in healthy donors. Vbeta (60) and Jbeta (13) primers were used in the PCR. The method was immunoSEQ multiplex PCR; TCRdb's version includes in-frame clones alone and lacks a portion of them. This table has some 120,000 clones, about 81% appearing once. What was sequenced was PBMCs. These receptors were obtained from a woman in her 30s in good health and CMV-seronegative.

The V gene is TRBV6-6, the J gene TRBJ2-1, with TRBD2 matching over 7 bases. This CDR3 has 15 residues. CDR1 MNHNY and CDR2 SVGAGI come from the germline V gene (reference sequence). J lost 10 bases, V lost 6 bases, and 15 bases had no gene match. Here the CDR3 DNA reads TGTGCCAGCAGCTCAGAAGGTGGGGGGGGTTGGGAGCAGTTCTTC. The encoded protein is CASSSEGGGGWEQFF.

J is TRBJ2-3 and V is TRBV9, with D tentatively TRBD1 (6 bases). Germline loops: CDR1 SGDLS, CDR2 YYNGEE. CDR3 length equals 15 residues. V dropped 3 bases and J dropped 4 bases, with 15 bases sitting between them. This chain's CDR3 is CASSAQGVEADTQYF. Here the CDR3 DNA reads TGTGCCAGCAGCGCACAGGGCGTGGAGGCAGATACGCAGTATTTT. The variable domain in full, with the rest retrieved from reference TRBV9 and TRBJ2-3, is DSGVTQTPKHLITATGQRVTLRCSPRSGDLSVYWYQQSLDQGLQFLIQYYNGEERAKGNILERFSAQQFPDLHSELNLSSLELGDSALYFCASSAQGVEADTQYFGPGTRLTVL.

The rearrangement links TRBV15 to TRBJ2-2, with 12 bases matching TRBD2. The CDR3 has 17 residues. Trimming took 5 bases from V and 0 from J; bases not matched to a gene: 4. Germline V gene sequence: CDR1 LNHNV, CDR2 YYDKDF (reference sequence). The CDR3 region has the DNA TGTGCCACCAGCTTCAGGACTAGCGGGACGAACACCGGGGAGCTGTTTTTT. Amino acids: CATSFRTSGTNTGELFF. Combining the CDR3 with reference TRBV15 and TRBJ2-2 gives the whole variable domain DAMVIQNPRYQVTQFGKPVTLSCSQTLNHNVMYWYQQKSSQAPKLLFHYYDKDFNNEADTPDNFQSRRPNTSFCFLDIRSPGLGDTAMYLCATSFRTSGTNTGELFFGEGSRLTVL.

The chain has TRBV18 and TRBJ2-7, with 9 positions matching TRBD2. Losses at the gene ends were 3 bases for V and 3 bases for J; bases not matched to a gene: 3. This CDR3 has 14 residues. Germline assignment: CDR1 KGHSH and CDR2 LQKENI. The CDR3, as DNA: TGTGCCAGCTCACCGGGACTAGCAGACTACGAGCAGTACTTC. Its translation is CASSPGLADYEQYF.

The J gene is TRBJ1-2, the V gene TRBV29-1; no firm D call. The CDR3 totals 10 residues. V was pared by 4 bases and J by 8 bases, with 8 bases between. CDR1 and CDR2 (germline): SQVTM, ANQGSEA. CDR3: CSVGSEGYTF. The CDR3 DNA is TGCAGCGTTGGCAGTGAAGGCTACACCTTC.

The rearrangement uses TRBV2 and TRBJ2-1, with 9 positions matching TRBD2. The CDR3 runs 16 residues. The J segment lost 6 bases and the V segment lost 7 bases, leaving 13 bases of the junction unmatched. Germline values: CDR1 SNHLY, CDR2 FYNNEI. The CDR3 region is CASKGLGSTSGNEQFF. In nucleotides, the CDR3 is TGTGCCAGCAAAGGCCTCGGTTCGACTAGCGGCAATGAGCAGTTCTTC.